This T cell receptor (beta chain) was found in a study of T cells in Graves' hyperthyroidism and ophthalmopathy (dated by TCRdb to about 2019). With respect to the entire study: Peripheral blood samples were taken at the time of initial diagnosis, prior to any treatment. To identify TCR V-J signatures that set the groups apart, the researchers used a discovery cohort of 90 to 100 patients, made up of under 50 with Graves' ophthalmopathy and some 56 with stable Graves' hyperthyroidism. Whether ophthalmopathy could be predicted prospectively was tested in an independent validation cohort made up of roughly 20 hyperthyroidism patients plus 17 patients who later progressed to ophthalmopathy. The 90 to 100 discovery patients were randomly split 7:3 into training and test sets. In over five Graves' hyperthyroidism patients, the study also compared T-cell repertoires from thyroid tissue with T-cell repertoires from blood. After sampling, hyperthyroidism patients received methimazole starting at 30 mg daily, and ophthalmopathy patients received high-dose intravenous methylprednisolone. TCR Vbeta CDR3 sequencing of 135 peripheral blood samples (under 45 ophthalmopathy, 75 to 80 hyperthyroidism and about 17 progressor patients) is reported in the paper.

TCR beta CDR3 regions were amplified from RNA transcripts. The first round of RT-PCR for the TCR CDR3 was performed with the HTBI primer set and the Qiagen OneStep RT-PCR kit. A second multiplex PCR round built the libraries, followed by size selection and purification. Paired-end sequencing of the libraries was performed with 100 bp reads on an Illumina HiSeq2000. The study's own analysis went as follows. SOAPnuke was used to process the raw data, throwing out any read that contained adapters or uncalled bases, had a mean Phred below 15, or lacked an exact constant-primer or identifier match. High-quality paired reads were merged using COPE v1.2.5, and each unique nucleotide sequence was defined as a clonotype. Clonotypes were aligned to IMGT TRBV, TRBD and TRBJ reference segments using MiTCR v1.1. The analysis included only V-J combinations with a frequency above 0.0001, which together covered around 99% of the repertoires. A TCS score was defined as the ratio of F50 (clonal expansion) to E x V (chaos), with BLOSUM62-based TCRdist applied between CDR3 peptides within each V-J. Welch's t-statistics and random forest reduced roughly 530 V-J features to roughly 13, which were used in a naive Bayes classifier (R e1071). The public reads were run again by TCRdb, first through fastp at Q25 and then through MiXCR, and only productive beta chains were kept. Rows matching on CDR3 protein sequence are summarized as one entry with the most common DNA and genes. TCRdb, not the original authors, processed these V and J calls. The sample includes about 720,000 distinct CDR3 sequences, with roughly 17% observed a single time. The top ten clonotypes cover approximately 8.4% of the sample.

General findings and caveats noted by the study authors: Most expanded thyroid clonotypes (frequency above 0.001) were also detected in blood, suggesting blood repertoires may reflect thyroid immune responses. In validation, the model predicted progression to ophthalmopathy with over 60% sensitivity and about 72% specificity, a median of around 6.6 months before onset. Sample size was not statistically predetermined, and blinding of investigators to group allocation was not performed. Ophthalmopathy was separated from stable hyperthyroidism by a 13 V-J signature model, with approximately 86% sensitivity and roughly 84% specificity obtained in cross-validation and 80%/75% obtained in testing.

Ten or more counts support this clonotype. Its specific antigen is unknown. No much larger clonotype is one base removed from it; base qualities were not supplied. A patient counted as having stable Graves' hyperthyroidism if no progression to ophthalmopathy occurred over 18 months of follow-up. Hyperthyroidism patients were aged 18 to 65 years and newly diagnosed, with disease duration of less than 2 months. Exclusion was applied to patients with uncontrolled infections, other autoimmune diseases, pregnancy or lactation. Diagnoses relied on clinical symptoms, serum thyroxine and TRAb, thyroid ultrasound and orbital computed tomography. Ficoll-Paque density gradient centrifugation was used to isolate PBMCs from about 10 ml of fresh peripheral blood. Total RNA was extracted using Trizol reagent, and RNA quality was assessed on an Agilent 2100 Bioanalyzer. The sample consisted of blood. This sequence originates from a man between 18 and 29 years old with Graves' hyperthyroidism.

The CDR3 has the sequence CASSPISGQFRSYEQYF. The DNA reads as follows: TGTGCCAGCAGTCCTATCTCCGGACAGTTCAGGTCCTACGAGCAGTACTTC. The V and J genes are TRBV28 and TRBJ2-7; the D gene is perhaps TRBD1, from 6 matching bases. V drops 5 bases and J drops 1 base, leaving 21 bases in between. Inclusive of the bounding cysteine and phenylalanine, the CDR3 is 17 residues long. Just CDR3 DNA is preserved here, 51 bases in frame from base 1. CDR1 and CDR2 were assigned from the germline V gene as MDHEN and SYDVKM.